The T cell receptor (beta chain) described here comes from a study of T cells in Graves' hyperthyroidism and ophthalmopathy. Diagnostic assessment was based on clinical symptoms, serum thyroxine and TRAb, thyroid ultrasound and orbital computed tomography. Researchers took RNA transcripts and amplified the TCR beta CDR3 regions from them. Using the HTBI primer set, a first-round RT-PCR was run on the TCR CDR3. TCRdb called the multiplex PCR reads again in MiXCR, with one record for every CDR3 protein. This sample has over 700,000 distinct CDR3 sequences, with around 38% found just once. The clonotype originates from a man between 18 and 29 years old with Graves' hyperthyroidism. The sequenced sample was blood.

CDR3 in DNA: TGTGCCAGCGAAGGGGACGGCGCCTACGAGCATTTT. Translation gives CASEGDGAYEHF. This chain joins TRBV6-1 and TRBJ1-5, with D possibly being TRBD1 (5 bases). The CDR3 has 12 amino acids. Trimming removed 8 bases from V and 14 bases from J, with 19 bases in between. Germline V CDR1 and CDR2: MNHNS, SASEGT.